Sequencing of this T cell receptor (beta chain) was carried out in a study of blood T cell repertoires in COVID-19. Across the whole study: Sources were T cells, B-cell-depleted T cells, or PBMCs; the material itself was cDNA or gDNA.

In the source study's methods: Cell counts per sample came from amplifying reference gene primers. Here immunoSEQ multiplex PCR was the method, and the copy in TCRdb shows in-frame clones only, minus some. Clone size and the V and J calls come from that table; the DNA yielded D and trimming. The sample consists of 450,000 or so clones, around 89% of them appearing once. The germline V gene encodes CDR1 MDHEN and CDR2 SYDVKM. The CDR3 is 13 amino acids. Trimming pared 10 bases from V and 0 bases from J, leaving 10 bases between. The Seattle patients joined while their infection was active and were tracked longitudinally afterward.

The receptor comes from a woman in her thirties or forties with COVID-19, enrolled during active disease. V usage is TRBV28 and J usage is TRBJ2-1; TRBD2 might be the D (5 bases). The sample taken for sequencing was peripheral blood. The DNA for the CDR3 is TGTGCCATCGAGCGGAGCTCCTACAATGAGCAGTTCTTC. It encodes CAIERSSYNEQFF.